The 14 T cell receptor beta chains below all came from one sample that was sequenced in a study of radiation and T cells in renal cell carcinoma. Time point specified: blood 2 weeks post-SBRT. The sample's treatment: 15 Gy SBRT to primary tumor, nephrectomy 4 weeks later. Clones were sequenced by immunoSEQ multiplex PCR, and TCRdb holds only the in-frame ones, with some missing. The table records 150,000 to 160,000 clones, 80% to 90% of them present only once. The sequencing here drew on blood, taken from a patient whose treatment included radiotherapy and nephrectomy. These receptors were taken from a woman between 50 and 59 years old with renal cell carcinoma.

The chain links TRBV10-2 to TRBJ2-7; no definite D call. CDR3 length: 14 amino acids. The germline gives CDR1 WSHSY, CDR2 SAAADI. V was clipped by 4 bases and J by 3 bases, with 13 bases between them. DNA of the CDR3: TGCGCCAGCAGTGTGGCCAGGTTCCTCTACGAGCAGTACTTC. Encoded protein: CASSVARFLYEQYF.

The genes are TRBV18 and TRBJ2-1; no definite D call. The length of the CDR3 is 13 residues. V was cut by 3 bases and J by 4 bases, with 7 bases left in between. Germline V lookup: CDR1 KGHSH, CDR2 LQKENI. CDR3 coding DNA: TGTGCCAGCTCACCGGCAGCTTACAATGAGCAGTTCTTC. This codes for CASSPAAYNEQFF.

This rearrangement joins TRBV19 to TRBJ1-2, with TRBD1 matching 7 bases. The V and J ends lost 11 bases and 2 bases, in that order; junction bases with no gene match: 14. The CDR3 runs 15 residues. CDR1 LNHDA and CDR2 SQIVND come from the germline V gene (reference sequence). As DNA, the CDR3 is TGTGCCGTTAAGCCGACAGGGCCCCAAAACTATGGCTACACCTTC. This encodes CAVKPTGPQNYGYTF.

The chain couples TRBV2 to TRBJ2-5, with D hard to call. The CDR3 has 14 residues. V lost 2 bases and J 2 bases, leaving 9 bases between the germline ends. Germline CDR1 is SNHLY and CDR2 is FYNNEI. CDR3 bases: TGTGCCAGCAGTGAAACGGCGGTTCAAGAGACCCAGTACTTC. Protein: CASSETAVQETQYF.

In this sample, this clone turned up a few times. The chain links TRBV7-6 to TRBJ2-2; TRBD1 agrees at 12 bases. V shed 4 bases, J shed 4 bases, and the junction held 4 bases outside the gene matches. This CDR3 is 16 amino acids long. Germline V CDR1 and CDR2: SGHVS, FNYEAQ. The CDR3 spells CASSSPGQGATGELFF. The CDR3 DNA follows: TGTGCCAGCAGCTCCCCGGGACAGGGGGCCACCGGGGAGCTGTTTTTT.

CDR3: CASSPAGWGTNEKLFF. The CDR3 DNA reads TGTGCCAGCTCACCGGCTGGATGGGGGACTAATGAAAAACTGTTTTTT. The gene calls are TRBV18 and TRBJ1-4, with D possibly TRBD1 on 5 matching bases. The germline V gene encodes CDR1 KGHSH and CDR2 LQKENI. CDR3 length: 16 amino acids. V lost 3 bases and J lost 2, with 13 bases in between.

The chain employs TRBV6-5 and TRBJ1-5, with D hard to call. CDR3 size: 14 residues. Trimming removed 4 bases from V and 2 bases from J, with 9 bases in between. Germline V gene lookup returns CDR1 MNHEY and CDR2 SVGAGI. The CDR3 DNA sequence: TGTGCCAGCAGTTCATCAGAGGGCAATCAGCCCCAGCATTTT. Its protein is CASSSSEGNQPQHF.

The chain couples TRBV12-2 to TRBJ2-1. TRBV12-2 is described as a pseudogene. This CDR3 has 15 residues. The chain's CDR3 is CASRLGRSSYNEQFF. CDR3 bases: TGTGCAAGTCGCTTGGGACGGAGCTCCTACAATGAGCAGTTCTTC.

This rearrangement joins TRBV6-5 to TRBJ1-1, with 7 bases matching TRBD1. Germline V lookup: CDR1 MNHEY, CDR2 SVGAGI. After removal of 6 bases from V and 0 bases from J, the junction contained 1 base not matched to a gene. The CDR3 is made up of 13 amino acids. CDR3 bases: TGTGCCAGCAGGGGACAGATGAACACTGAAGCTTTCTTT. The encoded protein is CASRGQMNTEAFF.

The chain carries TRBV7-9 and TRBJ2-2, with D tentatively TRBD1 or TRBD2 (5 bases each). CDR3 size: 14 residues. With 1 base removed from V and 5 bases from J, the gap between germline ends came to 8 bases. Germline V CDR1 and CDR2: SEHNR, FQNEAQ (reference sequence). In DNA form, the CDR3 reads TGTGCCAGCAGCTTAGAGGGACGGACCGGGGAGCTGTTTTTT. Translating it yields CASSLEGRTGELFF.

J is TRBJ2-1 and V is TRBV4-1; a possible D gene is TRBD2 (5 bases). The CDR3 spans 13 residues. Between the trimmed V and J ends, which lost 5 bases and 3 bases, there was a span of 8 bases. Germline loops: CDR1 MGHRA, CDR2 YSYEKL. The CDR3 coding sequence is TGCGCCAGCAGCAACCGGGACTACAATGAGCAGTTCTTC. Amino acid sequence: CASSNRDYNEQFF.

There are a few counts of this clone. The chain employs TRBV14 and TRBJ1-1, with TRBD1 as a possible D gene (5 bases). The CDR3 is 13 residues long. V lost 6 bases and J lost 0, with 8 bases in between. The germline V gene encodes CDR1 SGHDN and CDR2 FVKESK. The CDR3 nucleotides are TGTGCCAGCAGTTGGGGGGTGAACACTGAAGCTTTCTTT. It specifies CASSWGVNTEAFF.

The genes are TRBV9 and TRBJ2-7; possibly TRBD1 for D (5 bases). The germline gives CDR1 SGDLS, CDR2 YYNGEE. The CDR3 contains 14 residues. The ends were cut back, 0 bases at V and 8 bases at J, with 15 bases in the middle. The CDR3 nucleotides are TGTGCCAGCAGCGTAGAGGGTCAGGGATTCAAGCAGTACTTC. The encoded protein is CASSVEGQGFKQYF.

The rearrangement links TRBV10-3 to TRBJ1-1; possibly TRBD1 for D (5 bases). Germline loops: CDR1 ENHRY, CDR2 SYGVKD. The CDR3 loop spans 13 amino acids. The V end was cut by 3 bases, the J end by 5 bases, with 10 bases between. The CDR3 here is CAISEASGTEAFF. The DNA for the CDR3 is TGTGCCATCAGTGAAGCCTCAGGGACTGAAGCTTTCTTT.